These T cell receptor beta chains were read from a single sample in a study of cytomegalovirus exposure and HLA in healthy donors. Only in-frame clones appear in the TCRdb table, and some are missing; sequencing was by immunoSEQ multiplex PCR. The sample holds more than 150,000 clones, roughly 84% seen once. Material for sequencing was PBMCs. The receptors were sampled from a girl under three years old in good health and CMV-seronegative. Both conserved end residues are part of each CDR3. A D gene is named only where the DNA matches it firmly. Only part of the rows carry a size: once, few, many, or a class if the clone is expanded.

v_call	d_call	clone_size	j_call	cdr3_aa	cdr3_nt
TRBV15	-	-	TRBJ2-7	CATSRWRAYEQYF	TGTGCCACCAGCAGATGGAGGGCCTACGAGCAGTACTTC
TRBV2	-	-	TRBJ1-2	CASRNPGGEDNYGYTF	TGTGCCAGCAGGAATCCTGGCGGGGAGGATAACTATGGCTACACCTTC
TRBV5-1	TRBD2	once	TRBJ2-2	CASSAAGTNTGELFF	TGCGCCAGCAGCGCAGCGGGAACGAACACCGGGGAGCTGTTTTTT
TRBV13	-	-	TRBJ1-5	CASSLQGRDQPQHF	TGTGCCAGCAGCTTACAGGGGAGGGATCAGCCCCAGCATTTT
TRBV10-3	-	-	TRBJ2-1	CAISRGGPKNEQFF	TGTGCCATCAGTCGGGGAGGCCCGAAGAATGAGCAGTTCTTC
TRBV6-5	TRBD1	-	TRBJ2-1	CASSYQTGTGFHEQFF	TGTGCCAGCAGTTACCAGACCGGGACAGGCTTTCATGAGCAGTTCTTC
TRBV21-1	-	-	TRBJ1-3	CASSKIGSTPCCSLGNTIYF	TGTGCCAGCAGCAAAATTGGTTCCACTCCTTGCTGCTCTCTAGGAAACACCATATATTTT
TRBV5-1	-	-	TRBJ2-2	CASSLEFGGNTGELFF	TGCGCCAGCAGCTTGGAATTTGGCGGGAACACCGGGGAGCTGTTTTTT
TRBV27	TRBD1	-	TRBJ1-2	CASSVTGGAPNYGYTF	TGTGCCAGCAGCGTGACAGGGGGCGCACCTAACTATGGCTACACCTTC
TRBV27	-	-	TRBJ1-3	CASSPWRSSGNTIYF	TGTGCCAGCAGTCCATGGCGGAGCTCTGGAAACACCATATATTTT